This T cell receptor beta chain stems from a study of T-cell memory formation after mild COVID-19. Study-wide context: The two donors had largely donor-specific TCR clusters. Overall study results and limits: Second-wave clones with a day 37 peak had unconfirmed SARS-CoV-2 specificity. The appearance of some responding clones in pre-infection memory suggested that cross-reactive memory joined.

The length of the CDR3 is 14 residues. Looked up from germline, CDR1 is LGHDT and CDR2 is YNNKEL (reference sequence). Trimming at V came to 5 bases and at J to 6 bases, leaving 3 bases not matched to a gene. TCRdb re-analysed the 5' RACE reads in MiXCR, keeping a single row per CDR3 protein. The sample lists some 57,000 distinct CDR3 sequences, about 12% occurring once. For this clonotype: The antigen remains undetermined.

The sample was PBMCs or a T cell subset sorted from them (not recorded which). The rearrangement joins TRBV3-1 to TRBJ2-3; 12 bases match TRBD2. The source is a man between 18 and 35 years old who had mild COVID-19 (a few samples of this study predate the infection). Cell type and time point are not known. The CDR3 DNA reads TGTGCCAGCAGCAGCCTAGCGGGGGGGGATACGCAGTATTTT. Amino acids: CASSSLAGGDTQYF.